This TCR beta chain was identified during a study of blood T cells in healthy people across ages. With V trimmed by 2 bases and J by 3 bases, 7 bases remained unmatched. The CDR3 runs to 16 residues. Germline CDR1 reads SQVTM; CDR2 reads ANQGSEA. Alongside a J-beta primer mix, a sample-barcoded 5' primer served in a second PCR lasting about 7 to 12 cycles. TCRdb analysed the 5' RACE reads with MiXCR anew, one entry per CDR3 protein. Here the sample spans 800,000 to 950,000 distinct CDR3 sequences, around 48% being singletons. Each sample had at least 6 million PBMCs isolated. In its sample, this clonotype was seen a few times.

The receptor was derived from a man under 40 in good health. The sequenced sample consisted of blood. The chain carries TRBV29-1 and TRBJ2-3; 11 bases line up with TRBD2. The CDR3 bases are TGCAGCGTTGAAAAGACTAGCGGGGCTGGTACAGATACGCAGTATTTT. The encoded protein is CSVEKTSGAGTDTQYF.